This TCR beta chain was identified in a study of T cells after yellow fever vaccination. TCRdb passed the 5' RACE reads through MiXCR, listing each CDR3 protein once. This sample has 620,000 or so distinct CDR3 sequences, with 9% to 15% found just once. The CDR3 sequence is 19 residues long. Trimming took 2 bases from V and 4 from J; bases not matched to a gene: 15. CDR1 is SGHDN and CDR2 is FVKESK in the germline V gene. The rearrangement uses TRBV14 and TRBJ2-3; the match to TRBD1 covers 10 bases. This clonotype was obtained from a man aged 30-40 years who received the YFV17D yellow fever vaccine. Sequencing used PBMCs, obtained on the day of the yellow fever booster vaccination. The CDR3 DNA sequence: TGTGCCAGCAGCCAAAGGGTGGGGACAGGGGCCTCCCGGCCAGATACGCAGTATTTT. Translation gives CASSQRVGTGASRPDTQYF.